Listed below are T cell receptor beta chains from one sample, sequenced in a study of vaccination effects on CD4 cells after COVID-19. TCRdb's copy holds only in-frame clones and misses some; the assay was immunoSEQ multiplex PCR. The sample holds roughly 34,000 clones, roughly 86% seen once. Their target antigens are unknown. The starting material was CD4+ T cells from PBMCs cultured with HCoV-NL63 spike peptides, obtained after COVID-19 vaccination. The receptor set was obtained from a human donor who received a COVID-19 vaccine. Some clones in this sample may be carry-over from other donors' samples. The CDR3 runs from the conserved cysteine through the conserved F or W. A D gene is named only where the DNA matches it firmly. Clone size is stated in some rows and not others, as once, few, many or a class when expanded.

TRBV27	.	.	TRBJ1-2	CASSLSPGNYGYTF	TGTGCCAGCAGTTTATCCCCAGGGAACTATGGCTACACCTTC
TRBV19	.	.	TRBJ1-5	CASSQGLNQPQHF	TGTGCCAGTAGTCAAGGGCTCAATCAGCCCCAGCATTTT
TRBV30	.	TRBD1	TRBJ1-5	CAWSVGQGWTQPQHF	TGTGCCTGGAGTGTGGGACAGGGGTGGACTCAGCCCCAGCATTTT
TRBV7-2	.	.	TRBJ1-2	CASSTTSDVYYGYTF	TGTGCCAGCAGCACTACCTCGGACGTCTACTATGGCTACACCTTC
TRBV6-5	.	.	TRBJ1-4	CASSYSFSTNEKLFF	TGTGCCAGCAGTTACTCATTCTCAACTAATGAAAAACTGTTTTTT
TRBV28	.	TRBD2	TRBJ2-3	CASSDTSGGILDTQYF	TGTGCCAGCAGCGATACTAGCGGGGGAATATTGGATACGCAGTATTTT
TRBV28	.	.	TRBJ1-2	CASSSGAENYGYTF	TGTGCCAGCAGTTCAGGGGCTGAGAACTATGGCTACACCTTC
TRBV30	few	.	TRBJ1-6	CAWSEQPNSPLHF	TGTGCCTGGAGTGAACAGCCTAATTCACCCCTCCACTTT
TRBV4-1	.	.	TRBJ1-1	CASSHIGQGSTEAFF	TGCGCCAGCAGCCACATCGGTCAGGGGTCCACTGAAGCTTTCTTT
TRBV5-4	few	.	TRBJ2-2	CASSLDGSFANTGELFF	TGTGCCAGCAGCTTGGACGGCAGCTTCGCGAACACCGGGGAGCTGTTTTTT
TRBV24-1	.	TRBD1	TRBJ1-2	CATSDPRGTDYGYTF	TGTGCCACCAGTGACCCCAGGGGGACGGACTATGGCTACACCTTC
TRBV5-1	.	TRBD1	TRBJ2-3	CASSWNSRGGRVTDTQYF	TGCGCCAGCAGCTGGAATTCCAGAGGGGGCCGGGTCACAGATACGCAGTATTTT
TRBV4-1	.	.	TRBJ2-7	CASSQWGSRESYEQYF	TGCGCCAGCAGCCAATGGGGGTCCAGGGAATCCTACGAGCAGTACTTC
TRBV18	.	TRBD1	TRBJ1-5	CASSPGTGEGAQHF	TGTGCCAGCTCACCCGGGACAGGGGAAGGGGCCCAGCATTTT